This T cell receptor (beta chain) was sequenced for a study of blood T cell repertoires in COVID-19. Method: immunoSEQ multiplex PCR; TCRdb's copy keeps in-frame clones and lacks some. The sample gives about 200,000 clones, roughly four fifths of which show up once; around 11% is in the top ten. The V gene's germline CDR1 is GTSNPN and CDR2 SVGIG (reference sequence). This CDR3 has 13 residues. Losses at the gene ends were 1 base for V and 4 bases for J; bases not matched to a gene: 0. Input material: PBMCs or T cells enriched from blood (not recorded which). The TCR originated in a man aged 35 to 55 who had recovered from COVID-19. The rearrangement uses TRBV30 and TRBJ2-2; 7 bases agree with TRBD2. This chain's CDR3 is CAWSGTSTGELFF. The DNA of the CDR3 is TGTGCCTGGAGTGGGACTAGCACCGGGGAGCTGTTTTTT.